The 16 T cell receptor beta chains below all came from one sample that was sequenced in a study of Graves' ophthalmopathy and Graves' hyperthyroidism. Researchers took RNA transcripts and amplified TCR beta CDR3 regions from them. HTBI primers primed a first-round RT-PCR, and a second-round multiplex PCR followed. TCRdb re-derived calls from the multiplex PCR reads in MiXCR, one entry per CDR3 protein. The table has under 350,000 distinct CDR3 sequences, roughly 16% seen once. Input material: peripheral blood. The receptors come from an adult man with Graves' ophthalmopathy.

This clonotype was counted a few times. An end of the junction does not agree with germline; a read error may underlie this. The rearrangement links TRBV3-1 to TRBJ2-7; 13 bases are a match to TRBD2. There are 17 residues in the CDR3. In germline, CDR1 is LGHDT, CDR2 YNNKEL (reference sequence). DNA of the CDR3: TGTGCCAGCATCCAAGGGACTAGCGGGGAGGGAACCTACGAGCAGTACTTC. Protein: CASIQGTSGEGTYEQYF.

The chain is built from TRBV28 and TRBJ2-5; 8 nucleotides line up with TRBD2. CDR1 is MDHEN, CDR2 SYDVKM, per germline. J gave up 5 bases and V 3 bases, and 5 bases lay outside the gene matches. The CDR3 sequence is 14 residues long. This CDR3 is CASSLTSDGETQYF. In DNA form, the CDR3 reads TGTGCCAGCAGTTTGACTAGCGACGGGGAGACCCAGTACTTC.

This clonotype occurred a few times. The V call is TRBV7-2, the J call TRBJ2-7, with 8 nucleotides matching TRBD2. V gave up 5 bases and J gave up 0 bases; unmatched junction bases: 6. The CDR3 spans 15 residues. Germline assignment: CDR1 SGHTA and CDR2 FQGNSA. CDR3 nucleotides: TGTGCCAGCAGCCAAATAGCGGGAAGCTCCTACGAGCAGTACTTC. As protein: CASSQIAGSSYEQYF.

This clonotype was counted ten times or more. V and J are TRBV20-1 and TRBJ1-5, with D unresolved. Trimming stripped 1 base from V and 1 base from J, with 8 bases between. Germline V gene lookup returns CDR1 DFQATT and CDR2 SNEGSKA (reference sequence). The CDR3 spans 14 residues. The CDR3 DNA reads as TGCAGTGCTAGAGGCCTGTCGAGCAATCAGCCCCAGCATTTT. Its protein is CSARGLSSNQPQHF.

This clonotype was seen ten or more times. The genes are TRBV11-2 and TRBJ2-2; D gene uncertain. The CDR3 has 14 amino acids. V was clipped by 1 base and J by 5 bases, with 8 bases between them. The germline V gene encodes CDR1 SGHAT and CDR2 FQNNGV. As DNA, the CDR3 is TGTGCCAGCAGCTTAGGGGGAAAAACCGGGGAGCTGTTTTTT. It codes for CASSLGGKTGELFF.

In its sample, this clonotype was seen many times. The chain carries TRBV30 and TRBJ2-1; TRBD2 matches 8 bases. The CDR3 has 17 residues. Germline-derived CDR1 and CDR2 are GTSNPN and SVGIG (reference sequence). The V and J ends lost 0 bases and 7 bases, in that order; junction bases with no gene match: 14. CDR3 region: CAWSVREGGPGRNEQFF. CDR3 nucleotides: TGTGCCTGGAGTGTACGGGAGGGGGGGCCCGGGAGAAATGAGCAGTTCTTC.

This clonotype was seen repeatedly, ten times or more. The V and J genes are TRBV6-1 and TRBJ2-7, with D unresolved. V dropped 7 bases and J dropped 3 bases, with 4 bases sitting between them. Germline V gene sequence: CDR1 MNHNS, CDR2 SASEGT. The CDR3 loop spans 10 amino acids. CDR3 coding DNA: TGTGCCAGCACAGACTACGAGCAGTACTTC. Residues: CASTDYEQYF.

This clonotype showed up just a few times. The V call is TRBV6-9, the J call TRBJ2-5; D uncertain. V lost 2 bases to trimming and J lost 2 bases, with 6 bases between them. CDR1 and CDR2 from the germline V gene are MNHGY and SVAAGI. The CDR3 contains 13 residues. The CDR3 bases are TGTGCCAGCAGTTATAGTGGGCAAGAGACCCAGTACTTC. It yields the protein CASSYSGQETQYF.

This clonotype was observed a few times. V gene TRBV11-2 combines with J gene TRBJ2-7; D perhaps matches TRBD1 (5 bases). Germline CDR1 is SGHAT and CDR2 is FQNNGV. This CDR3 has 15 amino acids. Trimming took off 3 bases at V and 0 bases at J, with 12 bases between the two ends. The CDR3 here is CASSFLGPSSYEQYF. The CDR3 DNA reads as TGTGCCAGCAGCTTCCTGGGGCCCAGCTCCTACGAGCAGTACTTC.

CDR3 amino acids: CATSRVSSTEAFF. Written as DNA, the CDR3 is TGTGCCACCAGCAGAGTCTCGAGCACTGAAGCTTTCTTT. The chain employs TRBV15 and TRBJ1-1, with D hard to call. The CDR3 loop spans 13 amino acids. V gave up 1 base and J gave up 4 bases, with 7 bases separating them. Germline CDR1 reads LNHNV; CDR2 reads YYDKDF (reference sequence).

This chain joins TRBV10-3 and TRBJ2-5; possibly TRBD2 for D (6 bases). V gave up 7 bases and J gave up 1 base, with 10 bases separating them. Germline CDR1 is ENHRY and CDR2 is SYGVKD. The CDR3 has 13 residues. The CDR3 region is CAITGEPQETQYF. Here the CDR3 DNA reads TGTGCCATCACGGGGGAACCCCAAGAGACCCAGTACTTC.

This clonotype has at least ten counts. The chain is built from TRBV6-1 and TRBJ1-2; 7 nucleotides line up with TRBD1. This CDR3 is 14 amino acids long. Looked up from germline, CDR1 is MNHNS and CDR2 is SASEGT. V was clipped by 2 bases and J by 5 bases; unmatched bases: 5. CDR3 sequence: CASSEPGQPYGYTF. In DNA, the CDR3 is TGTGCCAGCAGTGAACCGGGACAGCCTTATGGCTACACCTTC.

V usage is TRBV3-1 and J usage is TRBJ2-4; 12 bases fit TRBD2. V dropped 5 bases and J dropped 1; count of bases not matched to a gene: 6. The germline V gene has CDR1 LGHDT and CDR2 YNNKEL (reference sequence). The length of the CDR3 is 17 residues. The CDR3 DNA follows: TGTGCCAGCAGCTTTCGGACTAGCGGGATTGCCAAAAACATTCAGTACTTC. Its translation is CASSFRTSGIAKNIQYF.

This clonotype was recorded many times. The chain combines TRBV20-1 with TRBJ2-7; 10 positions match TRBD2. CDR1 is DFQATT, CDR2 SNEGSKA, per germline (reference sequence). After removal of 3 bases from V and 0 bases from J, the junction contained 5 bases not matched to a gene. The CDR3 is 15 amino acids. As DNA, the CDR3 is TGCAGTGCTAGCGGACTAGCGGTCCTCTCCTACGAGCAGTACTTC. As protein: CSASGLAVLSYEQYF.

This clonotype was seen many times. The CDR3 is CAWSVMVSGNTIYF. CDR3 nucleotides: TGTGCCTGGAGTGTTATGGTGTCTGGAAACACCATATATTTT. This chain uses TRBV30 with TRBJ1-3; D uncertain. Germline-derived CDR1 and CDR2 are GTSNPN and SVGIG (reference sequence). CDR3 length equals 14 residues. The V gene lost 0 bases and the J gene lost 1 base, with 7 bases spanning the gap.

This clonotype was seen at least ten times. The rearrangement uses TRBV10-3 and TRBJ1-5, with D perhaps matching TRBD1 (5 bases). V was pared by 6 bases and J by 5 bases, with 11 bases between. CDR1 is ENHRY and CDR2 is SYGVKD in the germline V gene. The CDR3 contains 13 residues. DNA for the CDR3: TGTGCCATCAGGTACAGGCCAGATCAGCCCCAGCATTTT. Protein product: CAIRYRPDQPQHF.